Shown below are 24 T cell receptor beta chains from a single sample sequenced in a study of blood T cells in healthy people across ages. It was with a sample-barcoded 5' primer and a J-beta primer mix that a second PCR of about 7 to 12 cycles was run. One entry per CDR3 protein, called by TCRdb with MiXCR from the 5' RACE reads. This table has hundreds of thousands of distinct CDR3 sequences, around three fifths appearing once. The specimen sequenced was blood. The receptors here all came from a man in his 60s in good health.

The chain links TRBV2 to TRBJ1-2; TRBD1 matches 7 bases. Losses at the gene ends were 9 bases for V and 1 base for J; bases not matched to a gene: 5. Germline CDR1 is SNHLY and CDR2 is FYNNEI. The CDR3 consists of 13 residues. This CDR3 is CARGTDNNYGYTF. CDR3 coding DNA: TGTGCCAGGGGGACAGACAATAACTATGGCTACACCTTC.

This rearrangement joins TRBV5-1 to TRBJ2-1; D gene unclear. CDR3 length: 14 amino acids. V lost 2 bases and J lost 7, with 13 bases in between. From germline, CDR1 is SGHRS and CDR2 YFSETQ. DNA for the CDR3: TGCGCCAGCAGCTTAGGTTTCAGCGAGAATGAGCAGTTCTTC. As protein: CASSLGFSENEQFF.

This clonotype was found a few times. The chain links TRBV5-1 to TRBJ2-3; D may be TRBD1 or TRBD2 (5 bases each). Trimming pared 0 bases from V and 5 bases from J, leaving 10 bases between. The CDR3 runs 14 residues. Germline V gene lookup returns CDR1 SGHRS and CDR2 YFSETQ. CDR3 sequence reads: CASSLESGRDTQYF. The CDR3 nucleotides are TGCGCCAGCAGCTTGGAGTCAGGGAGAGATACGCAGTATTTT.

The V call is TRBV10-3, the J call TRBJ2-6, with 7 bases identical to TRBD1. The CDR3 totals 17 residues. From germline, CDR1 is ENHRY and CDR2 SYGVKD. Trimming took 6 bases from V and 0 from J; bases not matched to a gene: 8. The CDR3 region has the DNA TGTGCCATCAGCGACAGGGCGTCGGACTCTGGGGCCAACGTCCTGACTTTC. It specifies CAISDRASDSGANVLTF.

The CDR3 sequence is CASSLGAGGKETQYF. The CDR3 coding sequence is TGTGCCAGCAGTTTAGGAGCGGGGGGGAAAGAGACCCAGTACTTC. The chain is built from TRBV12-3 or TRBV12-4 and TRBJ2-5, with 10 nucleotides matching TRBD2. There are 15 residues in the CDR3. V trimming: 1 base; J trimming: 3 bases; junction bases outside the gene matches: 2.

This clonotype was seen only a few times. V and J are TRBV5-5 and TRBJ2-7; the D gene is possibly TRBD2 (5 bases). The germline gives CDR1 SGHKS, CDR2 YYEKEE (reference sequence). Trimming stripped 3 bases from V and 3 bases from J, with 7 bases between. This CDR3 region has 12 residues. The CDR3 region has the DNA TGTGCCAGCAGCTATGGACTCTACGAGCAGTACTTC. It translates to CASSYGLYEQYF.

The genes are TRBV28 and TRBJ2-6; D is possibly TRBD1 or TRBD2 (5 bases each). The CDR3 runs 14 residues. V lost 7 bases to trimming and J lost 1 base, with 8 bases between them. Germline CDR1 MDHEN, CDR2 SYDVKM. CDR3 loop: CASKRGSGANVLTF. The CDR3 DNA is TGTGCCAGCAAGAGGGGTTCTGGGGCCAACGTCCTGACTTTC.

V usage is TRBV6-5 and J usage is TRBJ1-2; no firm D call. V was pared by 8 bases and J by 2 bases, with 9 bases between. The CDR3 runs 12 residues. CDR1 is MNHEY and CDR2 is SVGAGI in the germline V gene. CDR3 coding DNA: TGTGCCAGCGGCGCAGTAAACTATGGCTACACCTTC. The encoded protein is CASGAVNYGYTF.

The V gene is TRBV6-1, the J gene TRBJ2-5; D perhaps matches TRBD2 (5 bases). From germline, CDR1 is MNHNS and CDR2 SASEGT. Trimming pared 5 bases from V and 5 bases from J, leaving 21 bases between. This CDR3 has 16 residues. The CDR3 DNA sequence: TGTGCCAGCAGTCACACCCGTGATCGGGGTGGGGAGACCCAGTACTTC. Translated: CASSHTRDRGGETQYF.

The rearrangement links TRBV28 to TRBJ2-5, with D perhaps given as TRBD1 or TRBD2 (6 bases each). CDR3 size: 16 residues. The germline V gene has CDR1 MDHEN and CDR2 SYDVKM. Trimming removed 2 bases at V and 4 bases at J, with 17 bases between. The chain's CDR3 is CASSLMGGSLGETQYF. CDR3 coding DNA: TGTGCCAGCAGTTTAATGGGGGGCTCCTTGGGAGAGACCCAGTACTTC.

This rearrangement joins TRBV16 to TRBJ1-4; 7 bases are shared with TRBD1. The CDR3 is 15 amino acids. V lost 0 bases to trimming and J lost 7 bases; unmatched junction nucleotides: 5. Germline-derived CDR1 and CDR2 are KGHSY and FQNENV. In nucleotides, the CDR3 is TGTGCCAGCAGCCAATCGGGGACAGCCTCTGAAAAACTGTTTTTT. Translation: CASSQSGTASEKLFF.

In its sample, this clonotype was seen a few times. CDR3 region: CASKEGGSSYNEQFF. CDR3 bases: TGCGCCAGCAAGGAGGGGGGGTCCTCCTACAATGAGCAGTTCTTC. The genes are TRBV5-1 and TRBJ2-1; D perhaps matches TRBD2 (7 bases). Germline V lookup: CDR1 SGHRS, CDR2 YFSETQ. The V gene lost 6 bases and the J gene lost 0 bases, with 13 bases spanning the gap. The CDR3 is made up of 15 amino acids.

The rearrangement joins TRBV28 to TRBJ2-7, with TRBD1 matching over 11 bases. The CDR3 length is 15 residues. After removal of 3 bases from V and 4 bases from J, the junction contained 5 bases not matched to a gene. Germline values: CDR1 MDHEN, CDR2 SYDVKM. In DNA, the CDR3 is TGTGCCAGCAGTTTGTGGGACAGGGGGGGATACGAGCAGTACTTC. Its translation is CASSLWDRGGYEQYF.

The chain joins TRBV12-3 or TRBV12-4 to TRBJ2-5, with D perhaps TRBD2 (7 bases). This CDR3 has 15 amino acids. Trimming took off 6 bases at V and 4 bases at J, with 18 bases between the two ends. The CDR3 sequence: CASSRDGGLRETQYF. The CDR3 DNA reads TGTGCCAGCAGCCGGGACGGGGGGCTCCGAGAGACCCAGTACTTC.

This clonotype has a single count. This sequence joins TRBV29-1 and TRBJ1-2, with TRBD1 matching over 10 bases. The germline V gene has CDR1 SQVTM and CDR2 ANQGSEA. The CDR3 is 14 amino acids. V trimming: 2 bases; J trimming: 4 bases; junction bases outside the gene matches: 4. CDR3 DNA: TGCAGCGTTGAACCCGGACAGGGGGTCTATGGCTACACCTTC. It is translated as CSVEPGQGVYGYTF.

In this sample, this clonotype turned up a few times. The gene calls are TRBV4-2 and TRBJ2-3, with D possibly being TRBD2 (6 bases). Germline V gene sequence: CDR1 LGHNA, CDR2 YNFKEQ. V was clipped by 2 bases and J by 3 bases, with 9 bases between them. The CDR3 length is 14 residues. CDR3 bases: TGTGCCAGCAGCCAACCGGGGGTTACAGATACGCAGTATTTT. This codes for CASSQPGVTDTQYF.

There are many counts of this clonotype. This CDR3 is CASSQDSFRGAAAYSYTF. Written as DNA, the CDR3 is TGTGCCAGCAGCCAAGACAGTTTCAGGGGGGCGGCGGCTTATAGCTACACCTTC. V is TRBV7-2 and J is TRBJ1-2, with 7 bases aligning to TRBD1. V lost 5 bases to trimming and J lost 9 bases; unmatched junction nucleotides: 24. The CDR3 extends over 18 amino acids. CDR1 and CDR2 from the germline V gene are SGHTA and FQGNSA.

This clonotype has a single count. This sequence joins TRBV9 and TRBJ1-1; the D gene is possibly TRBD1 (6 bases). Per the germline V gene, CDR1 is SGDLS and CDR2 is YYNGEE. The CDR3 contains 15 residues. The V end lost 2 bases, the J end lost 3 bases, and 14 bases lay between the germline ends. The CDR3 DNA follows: TGTGCCAGCAGCGTCTCAGGGGCGCGGGACACTGAAGCTTTCTTT. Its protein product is CASSVSGARDTEAFF.

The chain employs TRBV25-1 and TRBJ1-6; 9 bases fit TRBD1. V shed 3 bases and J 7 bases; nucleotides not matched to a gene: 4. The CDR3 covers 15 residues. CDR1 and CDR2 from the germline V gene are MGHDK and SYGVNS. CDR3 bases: TGTGCCAGCAGTGATCACAGGGGGCTGAATTCACCCCTCCACTTT. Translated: CASSDHRGLNSPLHF.

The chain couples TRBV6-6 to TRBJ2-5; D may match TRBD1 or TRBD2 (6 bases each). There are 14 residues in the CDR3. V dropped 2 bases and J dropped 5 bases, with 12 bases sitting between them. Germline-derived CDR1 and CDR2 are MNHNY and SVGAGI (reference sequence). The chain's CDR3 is CASSYGGGTETQYF. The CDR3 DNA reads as TGTGCCAGCAGTTACGGAGGGGGTACGGAGACCCAGTACTTC.

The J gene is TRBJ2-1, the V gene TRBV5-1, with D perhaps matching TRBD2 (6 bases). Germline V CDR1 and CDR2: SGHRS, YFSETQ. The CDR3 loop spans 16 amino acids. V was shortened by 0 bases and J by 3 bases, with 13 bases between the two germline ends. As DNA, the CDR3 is TGCGCCAGCAGCTTGGAGGGGACGGGAGACTACAATGAGCAGTTCTTC. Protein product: CASSLEGTGDYNEQFF. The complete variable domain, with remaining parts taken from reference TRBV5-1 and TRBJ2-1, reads KAGVTQTPRYLIKTRGQQVTLSCSPISGHRSVSWYQQTPGQGLQFLFEYFSETQRNKGNFPGRFSGRQFSNSRSEMNVSTLELGDSALYLCASSLEGTGDYNEQFFGPGTRLTVL.

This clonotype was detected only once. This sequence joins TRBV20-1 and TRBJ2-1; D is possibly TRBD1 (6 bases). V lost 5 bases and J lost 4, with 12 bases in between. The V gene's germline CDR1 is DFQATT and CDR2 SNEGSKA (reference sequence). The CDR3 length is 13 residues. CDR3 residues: CSAVDSNYNEQFF. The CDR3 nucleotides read TGCAGTGCTGTGGACAGCAATTACAATGAGCAGTTCTTC.

This CDR3 reads CASSPGLIAQYF. The CDR3 DNA is TGTGCCAGCAGCCCCGGACTAATTGCGCAGTATTTT. The chain is built from TRBV6-2 or TRBV6-3 and TRBJ2-3; a possible D gene is TRBD2 (6 bases). Per the germline V gene, CDR1 is MNHEY and CDR2 is SVGEGT. V lost 6 bases to trimming and J lost 10 bases, with 14 bases between them. The CDR3 loop spans 12 amino acids.

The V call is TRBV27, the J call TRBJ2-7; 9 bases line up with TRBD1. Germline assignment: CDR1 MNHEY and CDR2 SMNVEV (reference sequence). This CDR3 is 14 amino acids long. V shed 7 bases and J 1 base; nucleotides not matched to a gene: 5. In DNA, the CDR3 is TGTGCCAGCACCCTAGGACAGGGGTCCTACGAGCAGTACTTC. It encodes CASTLGQGSYEQYF.